Shown below are 13 T cell receptor beta chains from a single sample sequenced in a study of patients and donors after allogeneic stem cell transplantation. TCRdb re-derived calls from the RT-PCR reads in MiXCR, one entry per CDR3 protein. The sample holds roughly 200,000 distinct CDR3 sequences, around 40% seen once. Sequenced input: blood, either unsorted or a sorted T cell fraction (not recorded which). These receptors were taken from a human donor who was either an allogeneic HSCT recipient or a stem cell or donor lymphocyte infusion donor (not recorded which). It is not recorded whose cells these are; they may come from a transplant donor.

The chain has TRBV12-3 or TRBV12-4 and TRBJ2-1; D unresolved. The CDR3 has 11 amino acids. With 6 bases removed from V and 9 bases from J, the gap between germline ends came to 9 bases. CDR3 nucleotides: TGTGCCAGCAGCCCCTCCGGTGAGCAGTTCTTC. Translated: CASSPSGEQFF.

The chain couples TRBV5-1 to TRBJ1-4; perhaps TRBD1 as D (5 bases). The CDR3 sequence is 15 residues long. Trimming took 1 base from V and 8 from J, leaving 15 bases between them. Germline loops: CDR1 SGHRS, CDR2 YFSETQ. The chain's CDR3 is CASSLSRRDGEKLFF. Written as DNA, the CDR3 is TGCGCCAGCAGCTTGAGCCGCAGGGATGGAGAAAAACTGTTTTTT.

There are a few counts of this clonotype. V gene TRBV3-1 combines with J gene TRBJ1-1; D unresolved. The germline V and J ends were trimmed by 4 bases and 2 bases, with 17 bases remaining between them. Germline CDR1 and CDR2: LGHDT and YNNKEL (reference sequence). This CDR3 contains 16 residues. The CDR3 loop reads CASSRAPGPGNTEAFF. The CDR3 coding sequence is TGTGCCAGCAGCCGAGCTCCGGGCCCAGGTAACACTGAAGCTTTCTTT.

The chain couples TRBV9 to TRBJ2-1; D is ambiguous. CDR3 size: 15 residues. V lost 2 bases and J lost 1, with 10 bases in between. CDR1 SGDLS and CDR2 YYNGEE come from the germline V gene. As DNA, the CDR3 is TGTGCCAGCAGCGTGAGAAGCAGTTCCTACAATGAGCAGTTCTTC. It specifies CASSVRSSSYNEQFF.

The chain links TRBV7-9 to TRBJ1-2; D is perhaps TRBD1 (6 bases). Trimming stripped 3 bases from V and 0 bases from J, with 29 bases between. This CDR3 is built from 21 residues. Germline V lookup: CDR1 SEHNR, CDR2 FQNEAQ (reference sequence). The CDR3 protein is CASSFIWTDGRTAAANYGYTF. As DNA, the CDR3 is TGTGCCAGCAGCTTCATATGGACAGATGGCCGAACCGCCGCAGCTAACTATGGCTACACCTTC.

The V call is TRBV30, the J call TRBJ2-2, with D tentatively TRBD1 or TRBD2 (5 bases each). With 4 bases removed from V and 5 bases from J, the gap between germline ends came to 11 bases. Germline-derived CDR1 and CDR2 are GTSNPN and SVGIG (reference sequence). The CDR3 length is 13 residues. The chain's CDR3 is CAWTRRETGELFF. In DNA form, the CDR3 reads TGTGCCTGGACGCGCAGGGAGACCGGGGAGCTGTTTTTT.

J is TRBJ1-2 and V is TRBV12-3 or TRBV12-4; tentatively, D is TRBD1 (6 bases). Trimming shortened V by 3 bases and J by 7 bases, and 18 bases separated the two germline ends. The CDR3 consists of 15 residues. CDR3 region: CASSFLSWDIRGYTF. In DNA, the CDR3 is TGTGCCAGCAGTTTCTTGAGCTGGGACATTCGTGGCTACACCTTC.

The chain has TRBV12-3 or TRBV12-4 and TRBJ2-2; D ambiguous. The ends were cut back, 6 bases at V and 7 bases at J, with 12 bases in the middle. This CDR3 comprises 13 residues. CDR3: CASSPRVVGELFF. The CDR3 coding sequence is TGTGCCAGCAGCCCCCGGGTGGTCGGGGAGCTGTTTTTT.

J is TRBJ1-5 and V is TRBV12-3 or TRBV12-4; TRBD1 agrees at 7 bases. This CDR3 region has 14 residues. V was clipped by 3 bases and J by 5 bases; unmatched bases: 4. The CDR3 here is CASSLGQSDQPQHF. DNA of the CDR3: TGTGCCAGCAGTTTGGGACAGAGCGATCAGCCCCAGCATTTT.

This rearrangement joins TRBV18 to TRBJ2-1; 12 bases match TRBD1. The germline V gene has CDR1 KGHSH and CDR2 LQKENI. CDR3 size: 15 residues. V dropped 6 bases and J dropped 5; count of bases not matched to a gene: 5. Here the CDR3 DNA reads TGTGCCAGCTCCCCCTGGGACAGGGGGCACAATGAGCAGTTCTTC. This codes for CASSPWDRGHNEQFF.

The chain is built from TRBV12-3 or TRBV12-4 and TRBJ1-1; no definite D call. V dropped 6 bases and J dropped 9 bases, with 17 bases sitting between them. CDR3 size: 13 residues. The CDR3 loop reads CASRSQNFQQAFF. CDR3 in DNA: TGTGCCAGCAGATCCCAGAACTTTCAACAAGCTTTCTTT.

This clonotype came up a few times. This chain joins TRBV12-3 or TRBV12-4 and TRBJ1-1; D remains unclear. V lost 5 bases and J 5 bases, leaving 18 bases between the germline ends. The CDR3 loop spans 15 amino acids. CDR3 nucleotides: TGTGCCAGCAGTCCAAGGAGTACCTCGGGGACTGAAGCTTTCTTT. Translating gives CASSPRSTSGTEAFF.

The chain employs TRBV4-2 and TRBJ2-1, with 11 bases matching TRBD2. J lost 6 bases, V lost 0 bases, and 4 bases had no gene match. The CDR3 length is 16 residues. Germline V lookup: CDR1 LGHNA, CDR2 YNFKEQ. This CDR3 reads CASSQDVAGGTNEQFF. CDR3 in DNA: TGTGCCAGCAGCCAAGATGTAGCGGGGGGGACCAATGAGCAGTTCTTC.